A selection of T cell receptor beta chains follows, all from one sample in a study of human T cells and chemical hapten exposure. In TCRdb, the RACE reads were re-called with MiXCR into one record per CDR3 protein. The sample carries tens of thousands of distinct CDR3 sequences, about 10% recorded once. The input for sequencing was whole blood, taken in connection with sensitization to the hapten diphenylcyclopropenone (DPC). These receptors were obtained from a woman aged 45 to 65 with alopecia areata. Some clones in this sample may be carry-over from other donors' samples. Each CDR3 is given with its conserved first and last residue. A D gene is named only where the DNA matches it firmly. Some rows mark clone size as missing; the rest say once, few, many or name a class of expanded clone.

V	size	length	D	J	DNA	CDR3
TRBV7-9	few	13	NA	TRBJ1-1	TGTGCCAGCAGCTTATCCGGGGTAACTGAAGCTTTCTTT	CASSLSGVTEAFF
TRBV10-3	many	15	NA	TRBJ2-3	TGTGCCATCAGTGGATTACAGGGAGGCACAGATACGCAGTATTTT	CAISGLQGGTDTQYF
TRBV5-1	NA	15	NA	TRBJ2-2	TGCGCCAGCAGCGCGAAGAGGGTTGACACCGGGGAGCTGTTTTTT	CASSAKRVDTGELFF
TRBV7-2	NA	14	NA	TRBJ1-1	TGTGCCAGCAGCCTCCCTCACAGTTACACTGAAGCTTTCTTT	CASSLPHSYTEAFF
TRBV7-8	many	13	NA	TRBJ2-7	TGTGCCAGCAGCTTAGTTCAGAGTTACGAGCAGTACTTC	CASSLVQSYEQYF
TRBV20-1	NA	11	NA	TRBJ2-1	TGCAGTGCTATGACGTTCAATGAGCAGTTCTTC	CSAMTFNEQFF
TRBV20-1	many	16	TRBD2	TRBJ2-1	TGCAGTGCTAGAGATACGGGTCGGGAGGGCCTTCTGCAGCCGTTCTTC	CSARDTGREGLLQPFF
TRBV3-1	many	21	TRBD2	TRBJ2-3	TGTGCCAGCAGTCGAAAACCTAGCGGGGGGGCGAGCCCTTCGCCAACAGATACGCAGTATTTT	CASSRKPSGGASPSPTDTQYF
TRBV6-5	NA	15	NA	TRBJ1-5	TGTGCCAGCAGTCGCAGGGGATATAGCAATCAGCCCCAGCATTTT	CASSRRGYSNQPQHF
TRBV12-3/TRBV12-4	NA	11	NA	TRBJ2-1	TGTGCCAGCATGTTCTCGAATGAGCAGTTCTTC	CASMFSNEQFF
TRBV7-7	NA	14	NA	TRBJ2-7	TGTGCTAGCAGCTTAGGACCTACAGGGCACGAGCAGTACTTC	CASSLGPTGHEQYF
TRBV27	NA	15	NA	TRBJ1-3	TGTGCCAGCAGGGCAGGGTTTGGGTCTGGAAACACCATATATTTT	CASRAGFGSGNTIYF
TRBV29-1	NA	10	NA	TRBJ1-1	TGCAGCACCCGGGACACAGAAGCTTTCTTT	CSTRDTEAFF
TRBV20-1	few	18	TRBD2	TRBJ2-1	TGCAGTGCTAGAGATCGAATAGCGGGGGGGTTGTCCTACAATGAGCAGTTCTTC	CSARDRIAGGLSYNEQFF
TRBV4-1	many	10	NA	TRBJ1-1	TGCGCAAGCAGCCAACGTGAAGCTTTCTTT	CASSQREAFF
TRBV28	few	12	TRBD2	TRBJ2-1	TGTGCCAGCAGTTCCCAACTAGCGGGGAAGTTCTTC	CASSSQLAGKFF
TRBV18	NA	15	NA	TRBJ1-3	TGTGCCAGCTCACAGGACAGCAACTCTGGAAACACCATATATTTT	CASSQDSNSGNTIYF
TRBV20-1	NA	16	TRBD2	TRBJ2-1	TGCAGTGCGACCGGGCCTTTAGCGGGAGGCACCGATGAGCAGTTCTTC	CSATGPLAGGTDEQFF
TRBV6-2/TRBV6-3	many	13	NA	TRBJ2-7	TGTGCCAGCAAGATCGGACTGACCTACGAGCAGTACTTC	CASKIGLTYEQYF